A single sample gave rise to the 14 T cell receptor beta chains below, sequenced in a study of blood T cell repertoires in COVID-19. Clones were sequenced by immunoSEQ multiplex PCR, and TCRdb holds only the in-frame ones, with some missing. The sample gives 270,000 or so clones, under 90% of which show up once; just under 0.95% is in the top ten. The sequenced sample was peripheral blood. These TCRs come from a woman in her 40s who had recovered from COVID-19.

The CDR3 protein is CASSPPGQTNSPLHF. As DNA, the CDR3 is TGTGCCAGCTCACCTCCGGGACAGACCAATTCACCCCTCCACTTT. The genes are TRBV18 and TRBJ1-6, with 7 bases fitting TRBD1. Germline lookup yields CDR1 KGHSH and CDR2 LQKENI. V shed 3 bases, J shed 7 bases, and the junction held 6 bases outside the gene matches. This CDR3 has 15 amino acids. Together with reference TRBV18 and TRBJ1-6, the CDR3 gives the full variable domain: NAGVMQNPRHLVRRRGQEARLRCSPMKGHSHVYWYRQLPEEGLKFMVYLQKENIIDESGMPKERFSAEFPKEGPSILRIQQVVRGDSAAYFCASSPPGQTNSPLHFGNGTRLTVT.

The gene calls are TRBV6-2 or TRBV6-3 and TRBJ2-7; possible D gene TRBD1, 6 bases. V was trimmed by 1 base and J by 5 bases, leaving 18 bases between them. This CDR3 spans 16 amino acids. The germline V gene encodes CDR1 MNHEY and CDR2 SVGEGT. The CDR3, as DNA: TGTGCCAGCAGTTACTTTCAACAGGGATTTCCCCACGAGCAGTACTTC. Protein product: CASSYFQQGFPHEQYF.

The chain is built from TRBV28 and TRBJ1-5, with D possibly TRBD1 on 5 matching bases. Germline CDR1 is MDHEN and CDR2 is SYDVKM. Trimming left V 3 bases short and J 5 bases short, with 14 bases between. The CDR3 extends over 15 amino acids. The CDR3 loop is CASSLGRAFHQPQHF. The CDR3 nucleotides are TGTGCCAGCAGTTTGGGCAGGGCCTTTCATCAGCCCCAGCATTTT.

Concerning this clone: In the same sample, other DNA sequences code for this CDR3. The rearrangement joins TRBV5-1 to TRBJ2-3; the match to TRBD2 covers 8 bases. CDR3 length: 14 residues. With V trimmed by 1 base and J by 6 bases, 4 bases remained unmatched. Germline V CDR1 and CDR2: SGHRS, YFSETQ. In DNA, the CDR3 is TGCGCCAGCAGCTTGAGCGGGAGAGCGGATACGCAGTATTTT. This gives the protein CASSLSGRADTQYF. The whole variable domain, filled in from reference TRBV5-1 and TRBJ2-3, reads KAGVTQTPRYLIKTRGQQVTLSCSPISGHRSVSWYQQTPGQGLQFLFEYFSETQRNKGNFPGRFSGRQFSNSRSEMNVSTLELGDSALYLCASSLSGRADTQYFGPGTRLTVL.

The V and J genes are TRBV5-1 and TRBJ2-6, with D possibly TRBD2 on 6 matching bases. This CDR3 region has 16 residues. Looked up from germline, CDR1 is SGHRS and CDR2 is YFSETQ. The V gene lost 0 bases and the J gene lost 0 bases, with 7 bases spanning the gap. The CDR3, as DNA: TGCGCCAGCAGCTTGGCGGGGGACTCTGGGGCCAACGTCCTGACTTTC. Translation: CASSLAGDSGANVLTF.

The chain links TRBV6-6 to TRBJ1-5; 7 bases are a match to TRBD1. In germline, CDR1 is MNHNY, CDR2 SVGAGI (reference sequence). The CDR3 sequence is 15 residues long. Losses at the gene ends were 4 bases for V and 4 bases for J; bases not matched to a gene: 7. The CDR3 sequence is CASSFPGQLNQPQHF. The CDR3, as DNA: TGTGCCAGCAGTTTCCCGGGACAGCTAAATCAGCCCCAGCATTTT.

This clone was picked up a small number of times. The same CDR3 can be traced to other DNA sequences in this sample. The chain employs TRBV18 and TRBJ2-7, with D maybe TRBD1 (5 bases). Germline V gives CDR1 KGHSH, CDR2 LQKENI. The CDR3 has 14 amino acids. Trimming removed 2 bases from V and 2 bases from J, with 10 bases in between. CDR3 in DNA: TGTGCCAGCTCACCAAGGCAGGGCACCTACGAGCAGTACTTC. This codes for CASSPRQGTYEQYF.

This sequence joins TRBV7-9 and TRBJ2-2; no clear D gene. Trimming left V 7 bases short and J 2 bases short, with 5 bases between. Germline V gives CDR1 SEHNR, CDR2 FQNEAQ (reference sequence). The CDR3 runs to 12 residues. The CDR3 sequence is CASTSNTGELFF. CDR3 coding DNA: TGTGCCAGCACCTCTAACACCGGGGAGCTGTTTTTT.

This rearrangement joins TRBV25-1 to TRBJ1-4; 9 positions match TRBD1. The CDR3 has 16 residues. The ends lost 3 bases at V and 8 bases at J; junction bases unmatched: 10. Germline values: CDR1 MGHDK, CDR2 SYGVNS. The DNA of the CDR3 is TGTGCCAGCAGTGAGCTAACAGGGGGCCGACGGGAAAAACTGTTTTTT. Its translation: CASSELTGGRREKLFF.

The genes are TRBV28 and TRBJ2-1, with D tentatively TRBD2 (5 bases). The length of the CDR3 is 13 residues. The germline V gene encodes CDR1 MDHEN and CDR2 SYDVKM. Trimming took 8 bases from V and 3 from J, leaving 11 bases between them. The CDR3 here is CASYERYYNEQFF. The DNA for the CDR3 is TGTGCCAGCTATGAGCGGTACTACAATGAGCAGTTCTTC.

V gene TRBV27 combines with J gene TRBJ2-7, with D perhaps TRBD1 (7 bases). V was clipped by 3 bases and J by 1 base, with 10 bases between them. The germline V gene has CDR1 MNHEY and CDR2 SMNVEV (reference sequence). This CDR3 contains 14 residues. The DNA for the CDR3 is TGTGCCAGCAGTTTCAGGGGGGCATCCTACGAGCAGTACTTC. Its protein is CASSFRGASYEQYF.

CDR3 DNA: TGTGCCACCAGCAGACGACTAGCGGGAGAGGTTGAGCAGTACTTC. Encoded protein: CATSRRLAGEVEQYF. This chain uses TRBV15 with TRBJ2-7; 12 nucleotides align to TRBD2. CDR1 and CDR2 from the germline V gene are LNHNV and YYDKDF (reference sequence). With 2 bases clipped from V and 7 bases from J, the junction kept 6 bases outside the gene matches. The CDR3 length is 15 residues.

The V and J genes are TRBV6-5 and TRBJ2-1; the match to TRBD1 covers 8 bases. Unmatched junction bases numbered 10, after V lost 6 bases and J lost 6 bases. CDR3 length: 15 amino acids. Germline values: CDR1 MNHEY, CDR2 SVGAGI. DNA for the CDR3: TGTGCCAGCAGCTACCGCCCGGGACAGGTCAATGAGCAGTTCTTC. This sequence encodes CASSYRPGQVNEQFF.

The chain carries TRBV28 and TRBJ1-5; 12 bases agree with TRBD1. Germline V gene sequence: CDR1 MDHEN, CDR2 SYDVKM. The CDR3 has 14 amino acids. V lost 10 bases, J lost 6 bases, and 7 bases stayed unmatched. The CDR3 loop is CATTGTGGLQPQHF. Here the CDR3 DNA reads TGTGCCACAACTGGGACAGGGGGCCTTCAGCCCCAGCATTTT.